Listed below are T cell receptor beta chains from one sample, sequenced in a study of T cell repertoires in cytomegalovirus infection. TCRdb processed the reads anew with MiXCR; each CDR3 protein has one entry. The top ten hold approximately 51% of the sample, which has around 250,000 distinct CDR3 sequences, around 15% seen once. The source material was CD8+ T cells from PBMCs. These receptors were obtained from a human donor in good health (CMV status not recorded). Some clones in this sample may be carry-over from other donors' samples. CDR3s include the opening cysteine and the closing phenylalanine or tryptophan. D genes are given only for firm matches. Clone size appears in some rows only: once, few, many, or a class for an expanded clone.

D: NA; J: TRBJ1-2; size: NA; V: TRBV6-4; CDR3: CASRDGSEGGYTF
D: TRBD1; J: TRBJ2-7; size: many; V: TRBV7-2; CDR3: CASSLTTGGLYEQYF
D: NA; J: TRBJ1-5; size: few; V: TRBV6-2/TRBV6-3; CDR3: CASSYNTLGGNQPQHF
D: TRBD2; J: TRBJ2-3; size: few; V: TRBV15; CDR3: CATSRGLSGGDTQYF
D: NA; J: TRBJ1-5; size: NA; V: TRBV4-1; CDR3: CASSQADSNQPQHF
D: NA; J: TRBJ2-1; size: many; V: TRBV7-2; CDR3: CASSLGSRTVTYNEQFF
D: TRBD1; J: TRBJ2-3; size: NA; V: TRBV7-6; CDR3: CASSPPGQASTDTQYF
D: NA; J: TRBJ2-5; size: few; V: TRBV6-2/TRBV6-3; CDR3: CASSAMVPPGTQYF
D: NA; J: TRBJ2-7; size: few; V: TRBV14; CDR3: CASSQFLGSSYEQYF
D: NA; J: TRBJ2-7; size: NA; V: TRBV5-4; CDR3: CASSNPPGNTYEQYF
D: NA; J: TRBJ2-2; size: few; V: TRBV6-5; CDR3: CASSYRAGDTGELFF
D: NA; J: TRBJ1-5; size: many; V: TRBV28; CDR3: CASRSRLGGAQPQHF